A single sample is the source of the 25 T cell receptor beta chains below, sequenced in a study of cytomegalovirus exposure and HLA in healthy donors. The PCR contained 60 Vbeta and 13 Jbeta primers. This table comes from immunoSEQ multiplex PCR, and its TCRdb copy is limited to in-frame clones, with some not included. The sample has nearly 110,000 clones, about four fifths seen once. The sample taken for sequencing was PBMCs. The receptors derive from a woman aged 45-59 years in good health and CMV-seropositive.

V is TRBV7-3 and J is TRBJ2-3; TRBD2 aligns across 14 bases. Per germline, CDR1 SGHTA and CDR2 FQGTGA. This CDR3 comprises 16 residues. V shed 5 bases and J 10 bases; nucleotides not matched to a gene: 11. CDR3 sequence reads: CASSISGTSGGMSQYF. DNA of the CDR3: TGTGCCAGCAGCATTTCCGGGACTAGCGGGGGTATGTCGCAGTATTTT.

The CDR3 nucleotides read TGTGCCAGCAGTTTTTTCCAGGGGAACGGGGAGCTGTTTTTT. This codes for CASSFFQGNGELFF. J is TRBJ2-2 and V is TRBV28; perhaps TRBD1 as D (6 bases). The CDR3 is 14 amino acids. In germline, CDR1 is MDHEN, CDR2 SYDVKM. Trimming took 3 bases from V and 7 from J, leaving 12 bases between them.

This chain connects TRBV11-2 to TRBJ2-2, with 7 bases aligning to TRBD1. From germline, CDR1 is SGHAT and CDR2 FQNNGV. The J segment lost 6 bases and the V segment lost 7 bases, leaving 14 bases of the junction unmatched. The CDR3 is 16 residues long. CDR3 amino acids: CASTPLRGRTAGELFF. In DNA, the CDR3 is TGTGCCAGCACCCCCCTGAGGGGGCGGACCGCCGGGGAGCTGTTTTTT.

This chain links TRBV15 with TRBJ1-5; unclear D gene. The V end lost 3 bases, the J end lost 6 bases, and 15 bases lay between the germline ends. The CDR3 is 15 residues long. CDR1 LNHNV and CDR2 YYDKDF come from the germline V gene (reference sequence). This chain's CDR3 is CATSRAFEARQPQHF. The CDR3 DNA reads TGTGCCACCAGCAGGGCTTTTGAGGCACGTCAGCCCCAGCATTTT.

The chain combines TRBV5-1 with TRBJ2-1, with D perhaps TRBD1 (6 bases). Between the trimmed V and J ends, which lost 7 bases and 9 bases, there was a span of 20 bases. This CDR3 spans 14 amino acids. CDR1 and CDR2 from the germline V gene are SGHRS and YFSETQ. DNA for the CDR3: TGCGCCAGCGCCCTTGGGCAGGGGCTAGGTGAGCAGTTCTTC. It encodes CASALGQGLGEQFF.

The chain carries TRBV4-1 and TRBJ1-2; possible D gene TRBD1, 6 bases. CDR1 and CDR2 (germline): MGHRA, YSYEKL. V was shortened by 0 bases and J by 4 bases, with 12 bases between the two germline ends. The CDR3 consists of 15 residues. The CDR3, as DNA: TGCGCCAGCAGCCAAGAAGGGAAAGGGGGCTATGGCTACACCTTC. As protein: CASSQEGKGGYGYTF.

The chain is built from TRBV6-6 and TRBJ1-6; D is ambiguous. The CDR3 sequence is 15 residues long. Per germline, CDR1 MNHNY and CDR2 SVGAGI (reference sequence). Trimming left V 6 bases short and J 7 bases short, with 16 bases between. Written as DNA, the CDR3 is TGTGCCAGCAGGGGAGATGCGGGGAACAATTCACCCCTCCACTTT. It is translated as CASRGDAGNNSPLHF.

This clone came up once. The chain joins TRBV29-1 to TRBJ2-7, with 10 bases identical to TRBD1. CDR3 size: 13 residues. From germline, CDR1 is SQVTM and CDR2 ANQGSEA. V was pared by 3 bases and J by 4 bases, with 3 bases of the junction left unmatched. The CDR3 is CSVDGQGEYEQYF. In DNA, the CDR3 is TGCAGCGTTGACGGACAGGGGGAATACGAGCAGTACTTC.

This chain connects TRBV7-2 to TRBJ2-7; 15 positions agree with TRBD2. J lost 4 bases, V lost 6 bases, and 10 bases had no gene match. Germline CDR1 is SGHTA and CDR2 is FQGNSA. The CDR3 sequence is 17 residues long. CDR3 nucleotides: TGTGCCAGCAGGATGCTAGGACTAGCGGGGGGGCGGTACGAGCAGTACTTC. Translation: CASRMLGLAGGRYEQYF.

J is TRBJ2-1 and V is TRBV7-2, with 9 bases that match TRBD1. The CDR3 is 15 amino acids. V lost 1 base and J lost 4; bases outside the gene matches: 2. Germline V gives CDR1 SGHTA, CDR2 FQGNSA. The CDR3 bases are TGTGCCAGCAGCTTAGACAGGGGGCTGTACAATGAGCAGTTCTTC. Amino acid sequence: CASSLDRGLYNEQFF.

The V gene is TRBV6-6, the J gene TRBJ2-2, with D hard to call. CDR1 is MNHNY, CDR2 SVGAGI, per germline (reference sequence). This CDR3 is 16 amino acids long. V gave up 4 bases and J gave up 0 bases, with 12 bases separating them. CDR3 coding DNA: TGTGCCAGCAGTTCACTACCGGCCTCGAACACCGGGGAGCTGTTTTTT. It is translated as CASSSLPASNTGELFF.

CDR3 sequence reads: CASKRETGKETQYF. The CDR3 DNA reads TGTGCCAGCAAAAGGGAGACAGGAAAAGAGACCCAGTACTTC. V is TRBV2 and J is TRBJ2-5, with D tentatively TRBD1 (6 bases). This CDR3 is 14 amino acids long. Deletions cut 7 bases from V and 3 bases from J, with 15 bases between. From germline, CDR1 is SNHLY and CDR2 FYNNEI.

The chain couples TRBV5-1 to TRBJ2-3; a possible D gene is TRBD2 (6 bases). Trimming shortened V by 4 bases and J by 1 base, and 16 bases separated the two germline ends. CDR3 length: 16 residues. The V gene's germline CDR1 is SGHRS and CDR2 YFSETQ. The CDR3 DNA follows: TGCGCCAGCAGCCCCCGGCTAGCTAGCGGCACAGATACGCAGTATTTT. Its translation: CASSPRLASGTDTQYF.

A few counts support this clone. The CDR3 DNA reads TGTGCCAGCAGGCACAGGGGCGGTGAAAAACTGTTTTTT. Translating it yields CASRHRGGEKLFF. The chain has TRBV5-6 and TRBJ1-4; TRBD1 aligns across 7 bases. Losses at the gene ends were 5 bases for V and 7 bases for J; bases not matched to a gene: 5. CDR1 is SGHDT and CDR2 is YYEEEE in the germline V gene. The CDR3 loop spans 13 amino acids.

The chain links TRBV5-6 to TRBJ2-7; TRBD1 matches at 8 bases. Germline values: CDR1 SGHDT, CDR2 YYEEEE. The CDR3 extends over 15 amino acids. Losses at the gene ends were 4 bases for V and 0 bases for J; bases not matched to a gene: 6. CDR3 protein: CASSPGQESSYEQYF. Written as DNA, the CDR3 is TGTGCCAGCAGCCCGGGACAGGAGAGCTCCTACGAGCAGTACTTC.

This chain joins TRBV5-1 and TRBJ2-5, with 10 bases identical to TRBD2. After removal of 2 bases from V and 2 bases from J, the junction contained 3 bases not matched to a gene. Germline CDR1 is SGHRS and CDR2 is YFSETQ. The CDR3 sequence is 15 residues long. The CDR3: CASSFLAGGQETQYF. DNA of the CDR3: TGCGCCAGCAGCTTTTTAGCGGGGGGACAAGAGACCCAGTACTTC.

This chain uses TRBV28 with TRBJ2-5; 13 positions match TRBD2. The ends lost 9 bases at V and 5 bases at J; junction bases unmatched: 9. Germline CDR1 reads MDHEN; CDR2 reads SYDVKM. The CDR3 covers 15 residues. CDR3 amino acids: CASLRLAGGTETQYF. CDR3 sequence (DNA): TGTGCCAGTCTAAGACTAGCGGGGGGAACGGAGACCCAGTACTTC.

The genes are TRBV28 and TRBJ1-2, with a tentative D call TRBD1 (5 bases). The ends were cut back, 10 bases at V and 5 bases at J, with 14 bases in the middle. The CDR3 loop spans 12 amino acids. Germline V gives CDR1 MDHEN, CDR2 SYDVKM. In nucleotides, the CDR3 is TGTGCCACACGGCAGGGTTGGTATGGCTACACCTTC. Translated, it gives CATRQGWYGYTF.

The V and J genes are TRBV6-6 and TRBJ1-4; TRBD1 agrees at 8 bases. Losses at the gene ends were 7 bases for V and 5 bases for J; bases not matched to a gene: 6. CDR1 is MNHNY, CDR2 SVGAGI, per germline (reference sequence). This CDR3 is 14 amino acids long. The CDR3 is CASNSDRANEKLFF. For the CDR3, the DNA is TGTGCCAGCAACTCGGACAGGGCGAATGAAAAACTGTTTTTT.

This chain connects TRBV27 to TRBJ2-7; 9 nucleotides match TRBD1. Germline values: CDR1 MNHEY, CDR2 SMNVEV (reference sequence). This CDR3 has 15 amino acids. J was trimmed by 2 bases and V by 6 bases; bases with no gene match: 8. In nucleotides, the CDR3 is TGTGCCAGCAGACGGTCACAGGGGGCGGCCTACGAGCAGTACTTC. Its translation is CASRRSQGAAYEQYF.

J is TRBJ2-2 and V is TRBV7-9; a weak D match, TRBD2 (5 bases). Germline V gives CDR1 SEHNR, CDR2 FQNEAQ (reference sequence). V was trimmed by 7 bases and J by 4 bases, leaving 16 bases between them. The CDR3 totals 15 residues. CDR3 region: CASIRTAVLTGELFF. DNA of the CDR3: TGTGCCAGCATCAGGACTGCAGTACTCACCGGGGAGCTGTTTTTT.

The sample holds a few counts of this clone. V is TRBV5-8 and J is TRBJ1-5; D call uncertain. V was trimmed by 4 bases and J by 3 bases, leaving 5 bases between them. Germline CDR1 is SGHTS and CDR2 is YDEGEE. The CDR3 sequence is 12 residues long. Here the CDR3 DNA reads TGTGCCAGCAGCATCCTCAATCAGCCCCAGCATTTT. Translation: CASSILNQPQHF. Based on the CDR3 plus reference TRBV5-8 and TRBJ1-5, the full variable domain is EAGVTQSPTHLIKTRGQQATLRCSPISGHTSVYWYQQALGLGLQFLLWYDEGEERNRGNFPPRFSGRQFPNYSSELNVNALELEDSALYLCASSILNQPQHFGDGTRLSIL.

This clone was observed a few times. The chain is built from TRBV7-2 and TRBJ1-1; D perhaps matches TRBD1 (5 bases). Trimming pared 6 bases from V and 0 bases from J, leaving 8 bases between. In germline, CDR1 is SGHTA, CDR2 FQGNSA. CDR3 length: 13 amino acids. CDR3 nucleotides: TGTGCCAGCAGGCGGGACTTGAACACTGAAGCTTTCTTT. Amino acids: CASRRDLNTEAFF.

The chain has TRBV5-1 and TRBJ2-2; 7 bases fit TRBD2. The V and J ends lost 1 base and 0 bases, in that order; junction bases with no gene match: 6. The V gene's germline CDR1 is SGHRS and CDR2 YFSETQ. The CDR3 extends over 17 amino acids. In DNA form, the CDR3 reads TGCGCCAGCAGCTTGCACAGCGGGGTGGCGAACACCGGGGAGCTGTTTTTT. Its protein is CASSLHSGVANTGELFF.

The V call is TRBV29-1, the J call TRBJ2-7; tentative D call: TRBD2 (5 bases). This CDR3 has 12 residues. CDR1 and CDR2 from the germline V gene are SQVTM and ANQGSEA. The V and J ends lost 4 bases and 7 bases respectively, with 14 bases between them. The CDR3 DNA follows: TGCAGCGTTGCTCGGACCCCGGGGGAGCAGTACTTC. Translating gives CSVARTPGEQYF.